The 6 T cell receptor beta chains listed next were all sequenced from one sample in a study of brain T cells in children with intractable seizures. Profiling relied on immunoSEQ multiplex PCR, and the TCRdb table lists in-frame clones only, not all of them. Of about 76,000 clones in the sample, roughly 91% are singletons; the top ten hold approximately 1.4%. This sample comprised peripheral blood, obtained at surgery. These receptors were collected from a boy under three years old with tuberous sclerosis and intractable seizures.

The sample holds a few counts of this clone. The rearrangement links TRBV6-5 to TRBJ1-2, with D unresolved. Trimming shortened V by 5 bases and J by 4 bases, and 5 bases separated the two germline ends. The CDR3 length is 11 residues. From germline, CDR1 is MNHEY and CDR2 SVGAGI. CDR3 bases: TGTGCCAGCAGTACAGCCTATGGCTACACCTTC. Amino acids: CASSTAYGYTF.

The chain uses TRBV28 and TRBJ1-6; no reliable D call. Looked up from germline, CDR1 is MDHEN and CDR2 is SYDVKM. The CDR3 length is 15 residues. The ends were cut back, 8 bases at V and 0 bases at J, with 11 bases in the middle. The CDR3: CASVDSRSYNSPLHF. The CDR3 DNA follows: TGTGCCAGCGTCGACTCCCGCTCCTATAATTCACCCCTCCACTTT.

The chain is built from TRBV30 and TRBJ1-1, with TRBD1 as a possible D gene (5 bases). This CDR3 is built from 13 residues. The V gene's germline CDR1 is GTSNPN and CDR2 SVGIG (reference sequence). V was pared by 1 base and J by 5 bases, with 11 bases between. In DNA, the CDR3 is TGTGCCTGGAGTGGAGGGGCTGGGACTGAAGCTTTCTTT. Translating it yields CAWSGGAGTEAFF.

The chain employs TRBV28 and TRBJ1-2; no firm D call. Germline V lookup: CDR1 MDHEN, CDR2 SYDVKM. Trimming cost V 2 bases and J 4 bases, with 11 bases left between them. The CDR3 spans 14 residues. CDR3 in DNA: TGTGCCAGCAGTTTAGTCCAGAGGGTCTATGGCTACACCTTC. Protein: CASSLVQRVYGYTF.

The table lists this clone with a few counts. This rearrangement joins TRBV5-1 to TRBJ1-1; the D is unclear. Trimming removed 0 bases at V and 7 bases at J, with 10 bases between. This CDR3 region has 13 residues. Germline V gene lookup returns CDR1 SGHRS and CDR2 YFSETQ. The CDR3 DNA follows: TGCGCCAGCAGCTTGGGGGCAGACCTTGAAGCTTTCTTT. Translated: CASSLGADLEAFF.

V and J are TRBV4-2 and TRBJ1-2; weak D call: TRBD1 (6 bases). The CDR3 is 16 residues long. Germline CDR1 LGHNA, CDR2 YNFKEQ. The V gene lost 0 bases and the J gene lost 3 bases, with 14 bases spanning the gap. The CDR3 DNA sequence: TGTGCCAGCAGCCAAGATCCCAGGGGCAGGGACTATGGCTACACCTTC. As protein: CASSQDPRGRDYGYTF.